Each of the 26 T cell receptor beta chains below was sequenced from the same sample in a study of shared clonotypes between healthy human individuals. The data were produced by immunoSEQ multiplex PCR, yet TCRdb's version contains in-frame clones alone and is incomplete. The sample yields over 2 million clones, 85% to 95% seen once. The material sequenced was naive CD4+ T cells from PBMCs. Subset in this sample: CD45RA+ positively selected. The receptor set was obtained from a man aged 18 to 30 in good health. Some clones in this sample may be carry-over from other donors' samples.

The genes are TRBV6-5 and TRBJ2-3; weak D call: TRBD1 (7 bases). Deletions cut 3 bases from V and 2 bases from J, with 15 bases between. Germline-derived CDR1 and CDR2 are MNHEY and SVGAGI. The CDR3 is made up of 16 amino acids. CDR3 DNA: TGTGCCAGCAGTTATGGGGGGACAGATAACACAGATACGCAGTATTTT. Translation: CASSYGGTDNTDTQYF.

As to this clone: At one end, the junction sequence differs from germline, possibly due to a read error. The chain recombines TRBV5-1 with TRBJ2-3; tentative D call: TRBD1 (5 bases). Germline CDR1 is SGHRS and CDR2 is YFSETQ. The CDR3 spans 15 residues. CDR3 protein: CASSLESRSTGTQYF. CDR3 sequence (DNA): TGCGCCAGCAGCTTGGAGAGTCGGAGCACAGGTACGCAGTATTTT. The full variable domain, its missing parts supplied by reference TRBV5-1 and TRBJ2-3, is KAGVTQTPRYLIKTRGQQVTLSCSPISGHRSVSWYQQTPGQGLQFLFEYFSETQRNKGNFPGRFSGRQFSNSRSEMNVSTLELGDSALYLCASSLESRSTGTQYFGPGTRLTVL.

Only one count was recorded for this clone. J is TRBJ2-5 and V is TRBV19; TRBD2 is a possible D gene (6 bases). This CDR3 has 13 amino acids. Germline V gene lookup returns CDR1 LNHDA and CDR2 SQIVND (reference sequence). The ends were cut back, 4 bases at V and 8 bases at J, with 14 bases in the middle. Written as DNA, the CDR3 is TGTGCCAGTAGTAGACAAAGGGAGGATACCCAGTACTTC. The encoded protein is CASSRQREDTQYF.

The rearrangement joins TRBV15 to TRBJ1-4, with a possible D match to TRBD1 (5 bases). The CDR3 spans 11 residues. Germline V lookup: CDR1 LNHNV, CDR2 YYDKDF (reference sequence). V was clipped by 5 bases and J by 13 bases, with 11 bases between them. This chain's CDR3 is CATSDPGALFF. DNA for the CDR3: TGTGCCACCAGCGACCCCGGGGCACTGTTTTTT.

The rearrangement links TRBV21-1 to TRBJ1-2; the table assigns TRBD1, which was not confirmed against the DNA. TRBV21-1 is deemed a pseudogene. The CDR3 is 13 amino acids. CDR3 protein: CASSKGAGGGYTF. CDR3 coding DNA: TGTGCCAGCAGCAAAGGGGCAGGGGGTGGCTACACCTTC.

The rearrangement links TRBV5-4 to TRBJ1-2; 8 nucleotides line up with TRBD1. The V and J ends lost 0 bases and 6 bases, in that order; junction bases with no gene match: 7. The germline V gene has CDR1 SGHNT and CDR2 YYREEE (reference sequence). There are 15 residues in the CDR3. CDR3 coding DNA: TGTGCCAGCAGCTTGGTAGACAGGGGAGCAGATGGCTACACCTTC. It specifies CASSLVDRGADGYTF.

V usage is TRBV7-3 and J usage is TRBJ2-1; TRBD2 matches 7 bases. The CDR3 is made up of 15 amino acids. CDR1 is SGHTA, CDR2 FQGTGA, per germline. The V gene end was trimmed by 4 bases and the J gene end by 4 bases; junction bases not matched to a gene: 7. This CDR3 reads CASSSGTITYNEQFF. In DNA form, the CDR3 reads TGTGCCAGCAGCTCCGGGACTATCACATACAATGAGCAGTTCTTC.

The CDR3 protein is CASSLQGISLGYTF. DNA for the CDR3: TGTGCCAGCAGCTTGCAGGGGATAAGTCTTGGCTACACCTTC. The chain is built from TRBV5-8 and TRBJ1-2; TRBD1 is a possible D gene (6 bases). The ends were cut back, 1 base at V and 7 bases at J, with 14 bases in the middle. The CDR3 has 14 amino acids. The V gene's germline CDR1 is SGHTS and CDR2 YDEGEE.

The V call is TRBV18, the J call TRBJ2-7; 10 bases align to TRBD1. CDR1 is KGHSH, CDR2 LQKENI, per germline. The CDR3 has 14 residues. The V gene end was trimmed by 7 bases and the J gene end by 3 bases; junction bases not matched to a gene: 6. CDR3 loop: CASFAGTGDYEQYF. CDR3 sequence (DNA): TGTGCCAGCTTCGCCGGGACAGGGGACTACGAGCAGTACTTC. Variable domain in full (rest from reference TRBV18 and TRBJ2-7): NAGVMQNPRHLVRRRGQEARLRCSPMKGHSHVYWYRQLPEEGLKFMVYLQKENIIDESGMPKERFSAEFPKEGPSILRIQQVVRGDSAAYFCASFAGTGDYEQYFGPGTRLTVT.

This chain links TRBV5-1 with TRBJ2-7, with D maybe TRBD1 (5 bases). CDR3 size: 14 residues. V was trimmed by 6 bases and J by 1 base, leaving 14 bases between them. CDR1 and CDR2 from the germline V gene are SGHRS and YFSETQ. CDR3 in amino acids: CASTQQVSSYEQYF. Written as DNA, the CDR3 is TGCGCCAGCACTCAACAGGTGTCTTCCTACGAGCAGTACTTC.

A single count supports this clone. The genes are TRBV6-1 and TRBJ2-1; either TRBD1 or TRBD2 may fit D (6 bases each). Trimming shortened V by 4 bases and J by 5 bases, and 15 bases separated the two germline ends. This CDR3 contains 15 residues. In germline, CDR1 is MNHNS, CDR2 SASEGT. The chain's CDR3 is CASSGYGGGNNEQFF. CDR3 nucleotide sequence: TGTGCCAGCAGTGGATACGGAGGGGGAAACAATGAGCAGTTCTTC.

CDR3 bases: TGTGCCAGCAGGTATAGCTCGTCCTACAATGAGCAGTTCTTC. Encoded protein: CASRYSSSYNEQFF. V and J are TRBV7-2 and TRBJ2-1; D gene ambiguous. Per germline, CDR1 SGHTA and CDR2 FQGNSA. Trimming cost V 6 bases and J 1 base, with 10 bases left between them. CDR3 length: 14 residues.

V usage is TRBV11-2 and J usage is TRBJ2-7; 10 bases align to TRBD2. The CDR3 runs 14 residues. Germline V CDR1 and CDR2: SGHAT, FQNNGV. V lost 1 base to trimming and J lost 9 bases; unmatched junction nucleotides: 6. The CDR3 region is CASSLASGSLGQYF. The CDR3 nucleotides are TGTGCCAGCAGCTTAGCTAGCGGGAGCTTAGGGCAGTACTTC.

V and J are TRBV14 and TRBJ2-5; D may be TRBD1 or TRBD2 (5 bases each). The V end was cut by 4 bases, the J end by 6 bases, with 21 bases between. Germline V gene sequence: CDR1 SGHDN, CDR2 FVKESK. The CDR3 is made up of 16 amino acids. This CDR3 is CASSPVGWGSLQTQYF. In DNA form, the CDR3 reads TGTGCCAGCAGCCCTGTTGGGTGGGGGAGTCTGCAGACCCAGTACTTC.

The sample holds a few counts of this clone. This chain joins TRBV30 and TRBJ1-3; a possible D gene is TRBD1 (6 bases). V lost 6 bases, J lost 4 bases, and 13 bases lay in between. Germline V gene data show CDR1 as GTSNPN and CDR2 as SVGIG (reference sequence). The CDR3 length is 13 residues. CDR3 sequence: CACGQGTGNTIYF. As DNA, the CDR3 is TGTGCCTGTGGGCAGGGGACCGGAAACACCATATATTTT.

The chain links TRBV9 to TRBJ2-1, with D perhaps matching TRBD2 (5 bases). CDR3 length: 15 residues. V was cut by 3 bases and J by 4 bases, with 14 bases left in between. CDR1 and CDR2 from the germline V gene are SGDLS and YYNGEE. In DNA form, the CDR3 reads TGTGCCAGCAGCGCCGGGGTTCCCGGTTACAATGAGCAGTTCTTC. It translates to CASSAGVPGYNEQFF.

The chain combines TRBV7-8 with TRBJ2-1, with 15 bases that match TRBD2. V shed 5 bases and J 7 bases; nucleotides not matched to a gene: 9. The CDR3 contains 17 residues. CDR1 and CDR2 from the germline V gene are SGHVS and FQNEAQ. CDR3 sequence reads: CASSLGTSGRSVNEQFF. CDR3 nucleotide sequence: TGTGCCAGCAGCCTCGGGACTAGCGGGAGGTCAGTGAATGAGCAGTTCTTC.

This clone has a handful of counts. The chain uses TRBV2 and TRBJ1-1; D might be TRBD1 (5 bases). Germline assignment: CDR1 SNHLY and CDR2 FYNNEI. The V gene lost 6 bases and the J gene lost 3 bases, with 14 bases spanning the gap. The CDR3 loop spans 14 amino acids. The CDR3 spells CASRLQGGYTEAFF. DNA of the CDR3: TGTGCCAGCAGACTTCAGGGAGGGTACACTGAAGCTTTCTTT. Full variable domain (rest looked up from reference TRBV2 and TRBJ1-1): EPEVTQTPSHQVTQMGQEVILRCVPISNHLYFYWYRQILGQKVEFLVSFYNNEISEKSEIFDDQFSVERPDGSNFTLKIRSTKLEDSAMYFCASRLQGGYTEAFFGQGTRLTVV.

Turning to this clone: The sample contains more than one DNA sequence encoding this CDR3. As DNA, the CDR3 is TGCAGCGTTGGCGGCGGGAGCTACGAGCAGTACTTC. This translates into CSVGGGSYEQYF. This chain uses TRBV29-1 with TRBJ2-7, with 7 positions matching TRBD2. The CDR3 sequence is 12 residues long. V shed 4 bases, J shed 3 bases, and the junction held 3 bases outside the gene matches. The germline V gene encodes CDR1 SQVTM and CDR2 ANQGSEA.

The sample holds one count of this clone. V and J are TRBV5-8 and TRBJ1-1; tentatively, D is TRBD1 (5 bases). Trimming cost V 2 bases and J 4 bases, with 12 bases left between them. Germline CDR1 is SGHTS and CDR2 is YDEGEE. This CDR3 has 14 residues. The CDR3 DNA is TGTGCCAGCAGCTTCAGAGGGGTTCGCACTGAAGCTTTCTTT. Encoded protein: CASSFRGVRTEAFF.

This clone appeared a single time. The gene calls are TRBV5-4 and TRBJ2-7; 8 bases are shared with TRBD2. Trimming cost V 4 bases and J 5 bases; bases outside gene matches: 11. The CDR3 sequence is 15 residues long. Germline-derived CDR1 and CDR2 are SGHNT and YYREEE (reference sequence). The CDR3 loop reads CASSLTSGEGHEQYF. CDR3 bases: TGTGCCAGCAGCCTCACTAGCGGAGAGGGGCACGAGCAGTACTTC.

Here the CDR3 DNA reads TGTGCCAGCAGCCTACGGGTGGGGTTAGCGCTCGAGCAGTACTTC. This sequence encodes CASSLRVGLALEQYF. The chain has TRBV7-6 and TRBJ2-7; possible D gene TRBD2, 5 bases. Germline V lookup: CDR1 SGHVS, CDR2 FNYEAQ. Trimming took 5 bases from V and 6 from J, leaving 20 bases between them. The CDR3 covers 15 residues.

This chain links TRBV18 with TRBJ2-2; a possible D gene is TRBD1 (6 bases). This CDR3 region has 14 residues. The germline V gene encodes CDR1 KGHSH and CDR2 LQKENI. The ends were cut back, 3 bases at V and 5 bases at J, with 10 bases in the middle. CDR3 sequence (DNA): TGTGCCAGCTCACCCTCCAGGGGAACCGGGGAGCTGTTTTTT. This encodes CASSPSRGTGELFF. The variable domain in full, with the rest retrieved from reference TRBV18 and TRBJ2-2, is NAGVMQNPRHLVRRRGQEARLRCSPMKGHSHVYWYRQLPEEGLKFMVYLQKENIIDESGMPKERFSAEFPKEGPSILRIQQVVRGDSAAYFCASSPSRGTGELFFGEGSRLTVL.

This clone was recorded once. The chain employs TRBV11-3 and TRBJ2-2; D may be TRBD2 (5 bases). CDR3 size: 15 residues. Trimming took off 0 bases at V and 5 bases at J, with 10 bases between the two ends. The germline V gene encodes CDR1 SGHNT and CDR2 YENEEA. The CDR3 DNA is TGTGCCAGCAGCTTAGATCGGGGTTGGACCGGGGAGCTGTTTTTT. Protein: CASSLDRGWTGELFF.

The chain combines TRBV27 with TRBJ2-7, with 7 nucleotides matching TRBD2. V gave up 6 bases and J gave up 4 bases; unmatched junction bases: 9. Germline V lookup: CDR1 MNHEY, CDR2 SMNVEV (reference sequence). The length of the CDR3 is 14 residues. CDR3: CASRGLAEAYEQYF. In DNA, the CDR3 is TGTGCCAGCAGGGGGCTAGCGGAAGCTTACGAGCAGTACTTC.

The chain links TRBV11-2 to TRBJ2-4; D is undetermined. Trimming took 5 bases from V and 6 from J, leaving 17 bases between them. Per the germline V gene, CDR1 is SGHAT and CDR2 is FQNNGV. The CDR3 extends over 15 amino acids. The DNA for the CDR3 is TGTGCCAGCAGCCCGAATTGGGCATTGGGAAACATTCAGTACTTC. Its translation: CASSPNWALGNIQYF.